The rows below give T cell receptor beta chains drawn from one sample of a study of OX40 agonist ivuxolimab in advanced cancers. The data were produced by immunoSEQ multiplex PCR, yet TCRdb's version contains in-frame clones alone and is incomplete. The sample yields over 40,000 clones, roughly 88% seen once. The source material was CD4+ or CD8+ T cells sorted from blood, sampled in a trial of the OX40 agonist ivuxolimab. These receptors were collected from an adult with an advanced solid tumor such as melanoma, head and neck, liver or kidney cancer. The CDR3 runs from the conserved cysteine through the conserved F or W. The D gene is left open where the match is weak. Not all rows give a size; the values are once, few, many and, for expanded clones, a class.

TRBD1 | TRBJ2-1 | - | TRBV2 | CASSRTGGAPYNEQFF | TGTGCCAGCAGCCGTACAGGGGGCGCCCCGTACAATGAGCAGTTCTTC
TRBD1 | TRBJ1-4 | - | TRBV27 | CASSLQGANEKLFF | TGTGCCAGCAGTTTACAGGGGGCTAATGAAAAACTGTTTTTT
- | TRBJ2-3 | - | TRBV7-8 | CAGTFSSTDTQYF | TGTGCCGGCACGTTCTCTAGCACAGATACGCAGTATTTT
- | TRBJ2-7 | - | TRBV29-1 | CSVEDRAPGREQYF | TGCAGCGTTGAAGACCGCGCGCCAGGACGCGAGCAGTACTTC
TRBD2 | TRBJ2-1 | - | TRBV7-3 | CASSPESGGTKNEQFF | TGTGCCAGCAGCCCCGAGAGCGGGGGAACGAAAAATGAGCAGTTCTTC
- | TRBJ1-5 | - | TRBV6-1 | CASSELPMGSNQPQHF | TGTGCCAGCAGTGAACTCCCCATGGGGAGCAATCAGCCCCAGCATTTT
- | TRBJ2-3 | - | TRBV10-3 | CAISDNPSTDTQYF | TGTGCCATCAGTGACAACCCTTCCACAGATACGCAGTATTTT
TRBD2 | TRBJ2-5 | - | TRBV5-8 | CASSLGTSGGHQETQYF | TGTGCCAGCAGCTTGGGAACTAGCGGGGGCCACCAAGAGACCCAGTACTTC
- | TRBJ2-5 | - | TRBV5-8 | CASTKGQGVLETQYF | TGTGCCAGCACGAAGGGCCAGGGTGTCTTGGAGACCCAGTACTTC
TRBD2 | TRBJ2-7 | - | TRBV9 | CASSVLAGGGEQYF | TGTGCCAGCAGCGTACTGGCGGGAGGGGGTGAGCAGTACTTC
- | TRBJ1-4 | - | TRBV10-2 | CASSDFSALFEKLFF | TGCGCCAGCAGTGATTTCTCGGCTCTTTTTGAAAAACTGTTTTTT
- | TRBJ1-1 | - | TRBV7-8 | CASSLSNTEAFF | TGTGCCAGCAGCCTCTCTAACACTGAAGCTTTCTTT
- | TRBJ1-2 | - | TRBV14 | CASSQDRGNYGYTF | TGTGCCAGCAGCCAAGACCGGGGGAACTATGGCTACACCTTC
TRBD1 | TRBJ1-1 | - | TRBV5-4 | CASSLPQGLDTEAFF | TGTGCCAGCAGCCTCCCACAGGGGCTAGACACTGAAGCTTTCTTT
TRBD2 | TRBJ2-1 | - | TRBV9 | CASSVSSGSYNEQFF | TGTGCCAGCAGCGTCTCTAGCGGGTCTTACAATGAGCAGTTCTTC
TRBD2 | TRBJ2-7 | - | TRBV6-5 | CASSAQGGGRNEQYF | TGTGCCAGCAGCGCCCAGGGCGGGGGTCGCAACGAGCAGTACTTC
TRBD2 | TRBJ2-7 | - | TRBV5-1 | CASSLVSGASYEQYF | TGCGCCAGCAGCTTGGTTAGCGGGGCCTCCTACGAGCAGTACTTC
- | TRBJ1-4 | - | TRBV5-1 | CASNARTTNEKLFF | TGCGCCAGCAACGCTCGGACTACTAATGAAAAACTGTTTTTT
- | TRBJ1-5 | - | TRBV30 | CASTQAGGNQPQHF | TGTGCCTCTACCCAAGCTGGGGGCAATCAGCCCCAGCATTTT
- | TRBJ1-5 | - | TRBV30 | CAWSGQNNQPQHF | TGTGCCTGGAGTGGCCAGAACAATCAGCCCCAGCATTTT
- | TRBJ2-5 | - | TRBV5-6 | CASSGSLLGETQYF | TGTGCCAGCAGCGGGTCACTTCTGGGGGAGACCCAGTACTTC
TRBD1 | TRBJ1-5 | - | TRBV6-6 | CASSTQGESNQPQHF | TGTGCCAGCAGTACACAGGGGGAGAGCAATCAGCCCCAGCATTTT
- | TRBJ2-2 | few | TRBV9 | CASSVGPDPGELFF | TGTGCCAGCAGCGTAGGACCCGATCCCGGGGAGCTGTTTTTT
- | TRBJ1-5 | - | TRBV19 | CASSQRGVGNQPQHF | TGTGCCAGTAGCCAGAGAGGGGTAGGCAATCAGCCCCAGCATTTT
- | TRBJ1-2 | few | TRBV5-1 | CASSPDAAYGYTF | TGCGCCAGCAGTCCAGACGCTGCCTATGGCTACACCTTC
- | TRBJ2-5 | - | TRBV6-1 | CASSEETQYF | TGTGCCAGCAGTGAAGAGACCCAGTACTTC
TRBD1 | TRBJ1-1 | - | TRBV7-3 | CASSSSTGVNTEAFF | TGTGCCAGCAGCAGCTCGACAGGGGTGAACACTGAAGCTTTCTTT
- | TRBJ1-1 | - | TRBV5-1 | CASSRQRNTEAFF | TGCGCCAGCAGCCGCCAGAGGAACACTGAAGCTTTCTTT
TRBD2 | TRBJ2-5 | - | TRBV14 | CASSQDGAGGPQETQYF | TGTGCCAGCAGCCAAGATGGGGCGGGGGGGCCGCAAGAGACCCAGTACTTC
- | TRBJ2-5 | - | TRBV6-5 | CASSQAYSDEQYF | TGTGCCAGCAGCCAAGCTTACAGCGATGAGCAGTACTTC
- | TRBJ1-4 | - | TRBV19 | CASSSSWGGEKLFF | TGTGCCAGCTCTTCTAGCTGGGGAGGCGAAAAACTGTTTTTT
TRBD1 | TRBJ2-4 | - | TRBV19 | CASSPLGTDKNIQYF | TGTGCCAGTAGTCCATTGGGGACAGATAAAAACATTCAGTACTTC
- | TRBJ2-4 | - | TRBV19 | CASKAQGTNIQYF | TGTGCCAGCAAAGCACAGGGAACGAACATTCAGTACTTC
TRBD2 | TRBJ2-3 | - | TRBV5-1 | CASSLATSGTQYF | TGCGCCAGCAGCTTGGCGACTAGCGGTACGCAGTATTTT
- | TRBJ2-7 | once | TRBV7-6 | CASGQTSYEQYF | TGTGCCAGCGGCCAAACGTCGTACGAGCAGTACTTC